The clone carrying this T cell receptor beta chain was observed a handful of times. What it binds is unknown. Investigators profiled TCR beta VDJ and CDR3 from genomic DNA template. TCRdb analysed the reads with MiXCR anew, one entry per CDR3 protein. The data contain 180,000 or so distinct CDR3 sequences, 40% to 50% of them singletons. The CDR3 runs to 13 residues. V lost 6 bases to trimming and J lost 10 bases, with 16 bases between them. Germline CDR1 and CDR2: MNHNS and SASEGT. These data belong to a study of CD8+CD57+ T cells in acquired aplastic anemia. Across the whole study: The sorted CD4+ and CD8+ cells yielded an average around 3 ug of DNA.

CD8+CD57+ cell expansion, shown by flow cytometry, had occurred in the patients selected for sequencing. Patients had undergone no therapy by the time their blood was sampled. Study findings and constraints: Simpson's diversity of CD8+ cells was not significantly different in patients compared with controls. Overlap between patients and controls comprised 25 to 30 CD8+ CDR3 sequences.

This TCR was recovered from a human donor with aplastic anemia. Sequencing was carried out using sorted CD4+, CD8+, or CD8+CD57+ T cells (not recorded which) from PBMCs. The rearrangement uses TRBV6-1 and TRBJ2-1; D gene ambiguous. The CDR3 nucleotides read TGTGCCAGCAGGGCTCCTGGGCACCCCGAGCAGTTCTTC. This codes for CASRAPGHPEQFF.